These 9 T cell receptor beta chains originate from one sample sequenced in a study of OX40 agonist ivuxolimab in advanced cancers. The data were produced by immunoSEQ multiplex PCR, yet TCRdb's version contains in-frame clones alone and is incomplete. The sample holds about 61,000 clones, 92% seen once. The input for sequencing was CD4+ or CD8+ T cells sorted from blood, taken in a trial of the OX40 agonist ivuxolimab. The receptor source for this set is an adult with an advanced solid tumor such as melanoma, head and neck, liver or kidney cancer.

This clone was detected once. The rearrangement uses TRBV28 and TRBJ2-7; no clear D. The CDR3 totals 14 residues. Germline CDR1 MDHEN, CDR2 SYDVKM. V was trimmed by 3 bases and J by 1 base, leaving 10 bases between them. The CDR3: CASSFWSFSYEQYF. The CDR3 DNA follows: TGTGCCAGCAGTTTTTGGTCTTTTTCCTACGAGCAGTACTTC. The variable domain in full, completed from reference TRBV28 and TRBJ2-7, reads DVKVTQSSRYLVKRTGEKVFLECVQDMDHENMFWYRQDPGLGLRLIYFSYDVKMKEKGDIPEGYSVSREKKERFSLILESASTNQTSMYLCASSFWSFSYEQYFGPGTRLTVT.

The V gene is TRBV5-6, the J gene TRBJ1-1; D not resolved. V lost 0 bases and J 1 base, leaving 4 bases between the germline ends. The CDR3 covers 13 residues. Germline-derived CDR1 and CDR2 are SGHDT and YYEEEE. The CDR3 DNA reads as TGTGCCAGCAGCTTGGGGGGGAACACTGAAGCTTTCTTT. It yields the protein CASSLGGNTEAFF.

The rearrangement joins TRBV9 to TRBJ2-1; 10 bases match TRBD1. This CDR3 has 16 amino acids. V shed 3 bases, J shed 4 bases, and the junction held 7 bases outside the gene matches. CDR1 SGDLS and CDR2 YYNGEE come from the germline V gene. The chain's CDR3 is CASSATTGGGYNEQFF. The CDR3 DNA reads as TGTGCCAGCAGCGCTACGACAGGGGGCGGTTACAATGAGCAGTTCTTC.

The V and J genes are TRBV6-5 and TRBJ1-6; D not resolved. The germline gives CDR1 MNHEY, CDR2 SVGAGI. With 7 bases removed from V and 7 bases from J, the gap between germline ends came to 14 bases. The CDR3 runs 14 residues. The CDR3 spells CASTVMSENSPLHF. CDR3 nucleotide sequence: TGTGCCAGCACCGTAATGTCCGAGAATTCACCCCTCCACTTT.

J is TRBJ1-2 and V is TRBV2; unclear D gene. The CDR3 extends over 13 amino acids. CDR1 SNHLY and CDR2 FYNNEI come from the germline V gene. V was shortened by 6 bases and J by 4 bases, with 12 bases between the two germline ends. The CDR3 sequence is CASRESGAYGYTF. Here the CDR3 DNA reads TGTGCCAGCAGGGAGTCGGGAGCCTATGGCTACACCTTC.

V is TRBV30 and J is TRBJ1-2; a weak D match, TRBD1 (6 bases). Looked up from germline, CDR1 is GTSNPN and CDR2 is SVGIG (reference sequence). This CDR3 spans 12 amino acids. V was shortened by 3 bases and J by 6 bases, with 11 bases between the two germline ends. The CDR3 nucleotides are TGTGCCTGGAGAACAGGGTTTGATGGCTACACCTTC. The encoded protein is CAWRTGFDGYTF.

The table lists this clone with a count of one. The V and J genes are TRBV7-8 and TRBJ1-6; TRBD1 matches at 9 bases. Germline V lookup: CDR1 SGHVS, CDR2 FQNEAQ. The V segment lost 7 bases and the J segment 4 bases; nucleotides outside the gene matches: 8. The CDR3 is made up of 16 amino acids. DNA of the CDR3: TGTGCCAGCATCCGGGACAGGGTCAAGTATAATTCACCCCTCCACTTT. As protein: CASIRDRVKYNSPLHF.

The genes are TRBV28 and TRBJ1-2; D is perhaps TRBD1 (6 bases). Trimming pared 8 bases from V and 7 bases from J, leaving 17 bases between. This CDR3 has 13 amino acids. Germline values: CDR1 MDHEN, CDR2 SYDVKM. The CDR3 bases are TGTGCCAGCGCCATTGGGGGGCTTACTGGCTACACCTTC. Protein product: CASAIGGLTGYTF.

This rearrangement joins TRBV30 to TRBJ1-2, with a weak D call TRBD1 (5 bases). Germline CDR1 is GTSNPN and CDR2 is SVGIG (reference sequence). This CDR3 comprises 18 residues. V gave up 5 bases and J gave up 3 bases, with 28 bases separating them. The CDR3 region is CAWGGETNTIISYYGYTF. The DNA for the CDR3 is TGTGCCTGGGGAGGGGAAACCAACACTATAATCTCCTACTATGGCTACACCTTC.